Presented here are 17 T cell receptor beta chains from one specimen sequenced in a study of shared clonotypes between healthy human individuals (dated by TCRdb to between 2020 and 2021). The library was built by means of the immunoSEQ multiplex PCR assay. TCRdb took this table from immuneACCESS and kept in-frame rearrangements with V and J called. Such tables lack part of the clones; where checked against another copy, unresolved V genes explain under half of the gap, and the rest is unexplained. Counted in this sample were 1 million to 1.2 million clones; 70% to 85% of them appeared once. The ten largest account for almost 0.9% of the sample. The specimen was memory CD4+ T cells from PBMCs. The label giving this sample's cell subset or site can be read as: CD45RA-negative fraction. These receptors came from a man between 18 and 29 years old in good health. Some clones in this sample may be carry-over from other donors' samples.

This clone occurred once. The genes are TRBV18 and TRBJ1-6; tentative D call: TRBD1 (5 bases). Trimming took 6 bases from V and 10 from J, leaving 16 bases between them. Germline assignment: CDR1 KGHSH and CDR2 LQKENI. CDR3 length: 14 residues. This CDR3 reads CASSLGDRGSPLHF. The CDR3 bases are TGTGCCAGCTCGCTAGGGGACCGAGGATCACCCCTCCACTTT.

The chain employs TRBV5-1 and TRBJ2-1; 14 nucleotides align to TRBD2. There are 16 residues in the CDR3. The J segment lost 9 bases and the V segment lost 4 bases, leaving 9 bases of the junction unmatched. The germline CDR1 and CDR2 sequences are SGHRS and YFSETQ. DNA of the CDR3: TGCGCCAGCAGCCTGAGGGGACTAGCGGGAGATGTTGAGCAGTTCTTC. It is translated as CASSLRGLAGDVEQFF.

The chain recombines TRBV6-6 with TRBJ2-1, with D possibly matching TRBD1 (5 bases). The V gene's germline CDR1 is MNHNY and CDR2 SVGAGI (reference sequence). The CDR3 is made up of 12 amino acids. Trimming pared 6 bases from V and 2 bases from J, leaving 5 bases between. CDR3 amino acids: CASRDTYNEQFF. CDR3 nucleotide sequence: TGTGCCAGCAGGGACACCTACAATGAGCAGTTCTTC.

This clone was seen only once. CDR3 DNA: TGTGCCACCAGCAGAGGTTCCTGGGACAGATTAGAAGCTTTCTTT. Its translation: CATSRGSWDRLEAFF. The chain carries TRBV15 and TRBJ1-1; 7 positions match TRBD1. Germline loops: CDR1 LNHNV, CDR2 YYDKDF (reference sequence). The CDR3 runs to 15 residues. The junction had 10 bases not matched to a gene; V was cut back by 1 base and J by 8 bases.

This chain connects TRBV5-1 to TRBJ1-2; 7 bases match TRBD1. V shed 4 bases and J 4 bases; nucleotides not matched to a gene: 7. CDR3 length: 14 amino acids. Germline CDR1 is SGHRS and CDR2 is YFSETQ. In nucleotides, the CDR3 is TGCGCCAGCAGCGGGACAGCGAGGAGCTATGGCTACACCTTC. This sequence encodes CASSGTARSYGYTF.

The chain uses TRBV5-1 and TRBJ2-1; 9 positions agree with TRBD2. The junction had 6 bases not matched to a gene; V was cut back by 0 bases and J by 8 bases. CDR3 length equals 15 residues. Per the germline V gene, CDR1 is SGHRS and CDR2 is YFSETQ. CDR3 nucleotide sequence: TGCGCCAGCAGCTTGGGCGGCGGGAGGGTCCATGAGCAGTTCTTC. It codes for CASSLGGGRVHEQFF.

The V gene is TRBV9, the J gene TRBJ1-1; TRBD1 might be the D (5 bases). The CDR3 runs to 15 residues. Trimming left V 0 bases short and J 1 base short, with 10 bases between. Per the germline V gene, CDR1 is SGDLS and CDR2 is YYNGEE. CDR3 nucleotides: TGTGCCAGCAGCGTAGAGCCCGGGGGGAACACTGAAGCTTTCTTT. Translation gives CASSVEPGGNTEAFF.

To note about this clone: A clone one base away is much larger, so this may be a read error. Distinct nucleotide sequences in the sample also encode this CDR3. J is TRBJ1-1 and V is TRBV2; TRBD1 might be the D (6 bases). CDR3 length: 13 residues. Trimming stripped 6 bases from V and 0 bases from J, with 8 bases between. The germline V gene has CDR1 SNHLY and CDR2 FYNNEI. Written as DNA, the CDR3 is TGTGCCAGCAGCGGACAGTTGAACACTGAAGCTTTCTTT. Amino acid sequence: CASSGQLNTEAFF.

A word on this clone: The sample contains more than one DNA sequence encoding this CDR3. Written as DNA, the CDR3 is TGTGCCAGCAGCCTAACCGGGACACGCACAGATACGCAGTATTTT. It encodes CASSLTGTRTDTQYF. The chain carries TRBV5-4 and TRBJ2-3, with a possible D match to TRBD1 (6 bases). The CDR3 has 15 residues. V lost 4 bases to trimming and J lost 1 base, with 13 bases between them. Germline V gene lookup returns CDR1 SGHNT and CDR2 YYREEE (reference sequence).

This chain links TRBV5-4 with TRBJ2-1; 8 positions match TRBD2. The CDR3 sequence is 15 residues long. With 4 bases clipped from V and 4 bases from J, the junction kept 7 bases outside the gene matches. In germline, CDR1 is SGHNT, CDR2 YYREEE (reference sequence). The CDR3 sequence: CASSPSGSRYNEQFF. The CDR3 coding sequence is TGTGCCAGCAGCCCGAGCGGGAGTCGGTACAATGAGCAGTTCTTC.

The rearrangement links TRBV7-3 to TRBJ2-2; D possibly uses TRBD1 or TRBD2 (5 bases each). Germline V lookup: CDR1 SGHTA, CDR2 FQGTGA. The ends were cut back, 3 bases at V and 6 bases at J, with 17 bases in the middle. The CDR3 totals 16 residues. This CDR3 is CASSLGHGATAGELFF. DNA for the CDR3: TGTGCCAGCAGCTTGGGTCACGGGGCGACGGCCGGGGAGCTGTTTTTT.

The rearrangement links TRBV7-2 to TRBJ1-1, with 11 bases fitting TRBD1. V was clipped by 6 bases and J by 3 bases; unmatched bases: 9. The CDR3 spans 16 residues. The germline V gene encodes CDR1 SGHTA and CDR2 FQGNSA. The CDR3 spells CASSSTGTGGYTEAFF. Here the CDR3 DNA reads TGTGCCAGCAGTTCCACCGGGACAGGGGGGTACACTGAAGCTTTCTTT.

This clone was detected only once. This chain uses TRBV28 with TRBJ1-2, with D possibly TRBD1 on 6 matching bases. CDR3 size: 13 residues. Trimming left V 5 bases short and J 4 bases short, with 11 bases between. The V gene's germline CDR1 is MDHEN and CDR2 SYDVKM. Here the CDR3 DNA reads TGTGCCAGCAGTATGGGGGGCGTCTATGGCTACACCTTC. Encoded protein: CASSMGGVYGYTF.

Here the CDR3 reads CASSPQGRNQPQHF. Here the CDR3 DNA reads TGTGCCAGCAGTCCCCAGGGTCGCAATCAGCCCCAGCATTTT. The chain links TRBV27 to TRBJ1-5; TRBD1 might be the D (5 bases). Between the trimmed V and J ends, which lost 5 bases and 2 bases, there was a span of 10 bases. Germline-derived CDR1 and CDR2 are MNHEY and SMNVEV (reference sequence). This CDR3 is 14 amino acids long.

The CDR3 coding sequence is TGTGCCAGCAGTTTATACAGGGGTGATACGCAGTATTTT. Protein: CASSLYRGDTQYF. This chain joins TRBV27 and TRBJ2-3; 7 nucleotides agree with TRBD1. The CDR3 covers 13 residues. J was trimmed by 6 bases and V by 1 base; bases with no gene match: 1. The V gene's germline CDR1 is MNHEY and CDR2 SMNVEV (reference sequence).

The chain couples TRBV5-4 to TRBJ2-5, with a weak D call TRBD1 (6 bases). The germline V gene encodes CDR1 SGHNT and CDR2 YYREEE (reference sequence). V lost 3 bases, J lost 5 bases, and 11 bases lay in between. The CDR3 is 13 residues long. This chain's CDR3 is CASSSQGLETQYF. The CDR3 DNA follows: TGTGCCAGCAGCTCCCAGGGGTTGGAGACCCAGTACTTC.

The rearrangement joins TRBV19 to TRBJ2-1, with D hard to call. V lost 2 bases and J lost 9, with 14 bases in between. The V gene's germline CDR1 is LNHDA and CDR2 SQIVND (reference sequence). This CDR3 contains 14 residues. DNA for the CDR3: TGTGCCAGTAGTATACTTGGCGAGGTGGGTGAGCAGTTCTTC. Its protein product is CASSILGEVGEQFF.